This T cell receptor beta chain derives from a study of cytomegalovirus exposure and HLA in healthy donors (dated by TCRdb to 2016 to 2017). Notes on the research overall: An earlier analysis of approximately 550 of the donors reported roughly 270 Gb of sequence data and 120 million or so unique TCR beta sequences from 150 million to 200 million T cells. Approximately 330 gigabases of sequencing data and 91 million or so unique TCR sequences made up an early release that covered some 640 HLA-typed donors. Of the 398 genotyped donors, about 80% fell in the genetic ancestry cluster associated with self-reported Caucasian donors. The study aimed to test whether signatures of past pathogen exposure could be identified by cataloging public T cell receptors. The T cell repertoires of about 700 subjects were profiled by immunosequencing and related to cytomegalovirus serostatus. Along with the 666-subject first cohort, a separate validation cohort of over a hundred different subjects was used. To predict cytomegalovirus infection status, the study brought together high-throughput TCR immunosequencing, statistical association of individual TCRs with disease status, and machine learning. A later analysis re-examined previously published TCR beta repertoires from 500 to 700 donors and added high-resolution HLA genotyping to investigate patterns of TCR occurrence. Rather than using new phenotypic data, the later analysis identified candidate immune exposures from TCR beta sequences and from how often those sequences occurred across donors. In an earlier analysis of 587 of the donors, high-throughput TCR beta sequencing was used to judge whether each TCR beta V gene segment behaved as functional or pseudogenic. Donor age, sex, ethnicity and CMV serostatus were collected together with the repertoire data. A later genetic analysis took genome-wide SNP genotypes for about three fifths of the roughly 670 donors and used that subset as a discovery cohort. Every repertoire in the discovery cohort had been generated on one and the same sequencing platform. HLA typing covered class I and class II loci at four-digit resolution. Typing coverage differed by locus: A, B, C, DRB1 and DQB1 were typed in roughly 620-630 donors, DQA1 in about 500, DPA1 in approximately 600, and DPB1 in just under 490. Roughly 5 DR-DQ haplotypes were handled as single units for association and clustering, since linkage in the cohort was strong. Across under 500 genotyped donors of the cohort, an average of about 240,000 unique TCR beta nucleotide sequences per donor were sequenced, and 15% to 20% of those sequences were non-productive.

Taken from cysteine to phenylalanine, the CDR3 has 15 residues. Only the CDR3 region is kept as DNA, spanning 45 bases read in frame from base 1. Trimming costs V 3 bases and J 0 bases, and their ends lie 11 bases apart. For CDR1 and CDR2, the germline V gene lists KGHSH and LQKENI. The library was made by the immunoSEQ multiplex PCR assay. The multiplex PCR relied on a mix of 60 forward primers for TCR Vbeta segments and 13 reverse primers for TCR Jbeta segments. The CDR3 region of rearranged TCR beta genes was amplified from genomic DNA with a multiplex PCR assay. On the Illumina HiSeq System, the amplified TCR beta libraries were sequenced as 87-base-pair reads. In the authors' own workflow: In a later analysis, tens of millions of unique TCR beta chains were counted across the roughly 670 repertoires, and roughly 11 million of these chains were shared by at least two donors. To remove PCR and sequencing errors, raw reads were error-corrected and collapsed into unique sequences using a nearest-neighbor algorithm that merged closely related sequences. CDR3 sequences were aligned to IMGT reference sequences to assign V, D and J gene segments. For a sequence to be retained, a match of at least six nucleotides was required to both a V gene segment and a J gene segment. Rearrangements were called productive when the CDR3 lacked stop codons and stayed in frame with V and J; all others were non-productive. Following IMGT convention, CDR3 was defined as the stretch from the second conserved V-encoded cysteine to the conserved J-encoded phenylalanine. In an earlier analysis of more than 550 of the donors, sequences lacking an unambiguous match to a single V gene segment were excluded. In an earlier analysis of approximately 500 of the donors, a V segment was called functional when productive rearrangements were above 56.7%, and segregating when the standard deviation between donors exceeded 5%. To diagnose cytomegalovirus status from the catalog of TCR beta chain sequences, a statistical classification framework was built. A later analysis assigned V and J genes by comparing TCR nucleotide sequences with IMGT/GENE-DB human TR gene sequences. A later analysis assigned CDR3 sequences and most-parsimonious VDJ recombination scenarios with the TCRdist pipeline. In a later analysis, each TCR beta chain was defined by its CDR3 amino acid sequence together with its V-gene family, and reads without a unique V-gene family were excluded. A later analysis removed 550 to 650 highly shared, low-generation-probability nucleotide sequences to deal with suspected cross-contamination and a sequencing artifact. In a later analysis, a clonal expansion index for each public chain was calculated from normalized within-repertoire ranks of inferred template counts. In a later analysis, generation probabilities were computed using a VDJ recombination model fitted to out-of-frame rearrangements, and the results were checked against IGoR. In a later analysis, TCR-TCR, TCR-HLA and TCR-CMV co-occurrence was scored with hypergeometric tests, and a repertoire-size bias correction was applied to TCR pairs. In a later analysis, false discovery rates were estimated by permuting HLA or CMV assignments 20 times. In a later analysis, co-occurring TCRs were grouped using DBSCAN, and TCRdist sequence similarity was added for clustering within HLA-allele-positive subsets. Repertoires with fewer than 30,000 or more than 120,000 public chains, plus five repertoires with anomalous nucleotide sharing, were excluded from co-occurrence clustering. TCRdb took this table from immuneACCESS and kept in-frame rearrangements with V and J called. Such tables lack part of the clones; where checked against another copy, unresolved V genes explain under half of the gap, and the rest is unexplained. The DNA gave D and trimming, while V, J and clone size come from that table. Across this sample there are 150,000 to 200,000 clones, with around 81% seen only once. More than 2% of the sample comes from the top ten.

The cohort comprised 550 to 700 healthy bone marrow donors. All cohort members were sampled while nominally healthy, although unrecorded immune exposures were likely present. The donor tested CMV seropositive and was one of the 289 seropositive cohort members. A peripheral blood sample was provided by each donor, and peripheral blood mononuclear cells were used for TCR beta sequencing. Genomic DNA was extracted from the blood cell samples with the Qiagen DNeasy Blood Extraction Kit. Broader findings and caveats from the paper: Because counts were too low, roughly 16 rarely observed V segments, including chromosome 9 orphons, were excluded from the earlier analysis of 587 of the donors. Because the 87-base-pair reads could not distinguish some IMGT-functional V segments, including TRBV6-2 and TRBV6-3, those segments were excluded. The study gave a list of more than 150 TCR beta chains associated with cytomegalovirus. A later analysis found that TCR association rates varied across HLA loci, with DRB1 alleles showing the most associated TCRs and HLA-C alleles the fewest. Compared with equally common non-associated chains, HLA-associated TCR beta chains in a later analysis were more clonally expanded and had lower generation probabilities. Only TCR beta chains were sequenced in this cohort, and the absence of alpha or paired-chain data limited detectable features. In a later analysis, several top co-occurrence clusters were reported to appear linked to parvovirus B19, influenza, CMV and Epstein-Barr virus. V-gene and J-gene trimming of TCR beta chains was associated with a missense DCLRE1C variant in a later genetic analysis, and the association was replicated in an independent cohort. In vitro tests confirmed that a few of the cytomegalovirus-associated TCR beta chains recognize cytomegalovirus antigens. Correlated functional status among segregating V segments might be attributable to linkage disequilibrium, but an unknown experimental factor could not be ruled out. Because some donors lacked HLA typing at each locus, the association tests relied only on the typed subset. Most CMV-associated TCR beta chains appeared to be HLA-restricted in a later analysis, and the HLA associations seemed to be driven largely by CMV exposure. The authors suggested that the approach could potentially be generalized to other disease states and immunological phenotypes. In an earlier analysis of around 600 of the donors, most TCR beta V segments were observed in productive rearrangements about 90% or about 30% of the time, broadly matching IMGT annotations. Specific HLA alleles were associated with some 15,000 TCR beta sequences at a false discovery rate of 0.05 in a later analysis. When HLA alleles, especially DR and DQ, strongly co-occurred, attributing TCR associations to individual alleles was difficult. In a later genetic analysis, fewer N-insertions in productive TCRs were reported among donors in an Asian-associated ancestry cluster than the roughly 700-donor mean. A cluster of highly shared sequence variants was judged likely to represent a technical artifact of the sequencing pipeline. Cytomegalovirus status was reported to be diagnosed by the classifier with high specificity and sensitivity in both the original and validation cohorts. Most TCR sequences were seen in very few donors, while some public TCRs were found in many individuals. Sequencing depth was assumed to be roughly uniform across donors in the presence/absence analyses, though that assumption may not hold. A further reported finding was that TCR beta sequences accurately predicted the HLA-A and HLA-B alleles for most subjects in the first cohort. The only immune exposure information available for the cohort was CMV serostatus.

A remark on this clone: There is no known antigen for this receptor. Qualities for individual bases were not recorded, and no much larger clone is one base off.

The clonotype comes from a woman between 25 and 40 years old in good health and CMV-seropositive. Material for sequencing was PBMCs. The rearrangement combines TRBV18 with TRBJ2-5, with the D gene not clear enough to name. DNA sequence: TGTGCCAGCTCACCGACAAGAGTTTACCAAGAGACCCAGTACTTC. It is translated as CASSPTRVYQETQYF.